The source of this T cell receptor beta chain is a study of T cells after somatic rescue of genetic block. Data came from immunoSEQ multiplex PCR; TCRdb stores just in-frame clones and leaves some out. The sample yields about 110,000 clones, just over 90% seen once. The sequenced sample consisted of peripheral blood mononuclear cells (PBMCs). The TCR comes from a woman between 18 and 30 years old.

The CDR3, as DNA: TGTGCCAGCACCTCCTCACCCGCGGGGGAATCACCCCTCCACTTT. Translating gives CASTSSPAGESPLHF. The chain combines TRBV5-5 with TRBJ1-6, with TRBD1 as a possible D gene (5 bases). With 6 bases removed from V and 10 bases from J, the gap between germline ends came to 20 bases. CDR1 is SGHKS, CDR2 YYEKEE, per germline (reference sequence). The CDR3 has 15 residues.